Each of the 2 T cell receptor beta chains below was sequenced from the same sample in a study of T cell responses to AZD1222 COVID-19 vaccine. Sequencing used immunoSEQ multiplex PCR; TCRdb keeps in-frame clones, though not all of them. The sample shows 85,000 to 90,000 clones, roughly 89% of them seen only once. The sequences come from peripheral blood, collected on day 0 of AZD1222 vaccination. Receptors originate from an adult in good health.

This clone was counted once. The chain recombines TRBV6-5 with TRBJ2-1; the D gene is possibly TRBD2 (5 bases). The CDR3 covers 11 residues. The germline gives CDR1 MNHEY, CDR2 SVGAGI. The CDR3: CGAGSYNEQFF. DNA for the CDR3: TGTGGTGCGGGCTCCTACAATGAGCAGTTCTTC.

This rearrangement joins TRBV9 to TRBJ2-2, with a tentative D call TRBD1 (5 bases). The V end was cut by 2 bases, the J end by 4 bases, with 12 bases between. CDR1 is SGDLS and CDR2 is YYNGEE in the germline V gene. The CDR3 consists of 15 residues. CDR3 in amino acids: CASSVGQGPTGELFF. In DNA form, the CDR3 reads TGTGCCAGCAGCGTGGGGCAGGGCCCCACCGGGGAGCTGTTTTTT.